These 10 T cell receptor beta chains were all obtained from the same sample, sequenced in a study of OX40 agonist ivuxolimab in advanced cancers. Produced via immunoSEQ multiplex PCR; TCRdb's table is partial and in-frame only. The sample has tens of thousands of clones; roughly 92% are singletons. The sample here was CD4+ or CD8+ T cells sorted from blood, taken in a trial of the OX40 agonist ivuxolimab. Receptors originate from an adult with an advanced solid tumor such as melanoma, head and neck, liver or kidney cancer.

This clone was seen a few times. This chain connects TRBV27 to TRBJ1-1; D is undetermined. Germline CDR1 and CDR2: MNHEY and SMNVEV (reference sequence). The V end was cut by 7 bases, the J end by 1 base, with 7 bases between. CDR3 size: 12 residues. Here the CDR3 DNA reads TGTGCCAGCAAGGTCGGGAACACTGAAGCTTTCTTT. Its protein is CASKVGNTEAFF.

The J gene is TRBJ1-5, the V gene TRBV2, with 8 bases that match TRBD1. CDR1 and CDR2 from the germline V gene are SNHLY and FYNNEI. The CDR3 extends over 15 amino acids. V shed 5 bases, J shed 3 bases, and the junction held 6 bases outside the gene matches. This CDR3 reads CASSLDRAANQPQHF. CDR3 in DNA: TGTGCCAGCAGTCTGGACAGGGCGGCCAATCAGCCCCAGCATTTT.

The V gene is TRBV18, the J gene TRBJ1-4; unclear D gene. The germline V and J ends were trimmed by 7 bases and 0 bases, with 9 bases remaining between them. Germline CDR1 KGHSH, CDR2 LQKENI. This CDR3 spans 14 amino acids. The CDR3 sequence is CASFKGSTNEKLFF. The CDR3 nucleotides read TGTGCCAGCTTTAAGGGTTCAACTAATGAAAAACTGTTTTTT.

The V and J genes are TRBV5-4 and TRBJ2-3, with 8 bases aligning to TRBD1. Trimming took 4 bases from V and 3 from J; bases not matched to a gene: 7. The CDR3 has 15 amino acids. The germline V gene has CDR1 SGHNT and CDR2 YYREEE (reference sequence). The CDR3 nucleotides read TGTGCCAGCAGCCCCAGACAGGGGAGAACAGATACGCAGTATTTT. This gives the protein CASSPRQGRTDTQYF.

The CDR3 region is CASSEAPAAKNIQYF. The CDR3 nucleotides read TGTGCCAGCAGTGAAGCTCCCGCGGCCAAAAACATTCAGTACTTC. This rearrangement joins TRBV28 to TRBJ2-4; D is unresolved. Trimming took off 5 bases at V and 1 base at J, with 12 bases between the two ends. The CDR3 spans 15 residues. The germline CDR1 and CDR2 sequences are MDHEN and SYDVKM.

The genes are TRBV6-1 and TRBJ2-7; D not resolved. The germline gives CDR1 MNHNS, CDR2 SASEGT. Trimming took 8 bases from V and 1 from J, leaving 12 bases between them. The CDR3 length is 13 residues. CDR3 nucleotides: TGTGCCAGCCCAGAAAGCCGTTCCTACGAGCAGTACTTC. Protein: CASPESRSYEQYF.

This clone appeared a single time. The J gene is TRBJ2-5, the V gene TRBV6-1; D might be TRBD1 (5 bases). V was pared by 4 bases and J by 1 base, with 7 bases between. The CDR3 sequence is 13 residues long. CDR1 and CDR2 (germline): MNHNS, SASEGT. The CDR3 sequence is CASSGQIQETQYF. CDR3 DNA sequence: TGTGCCAGCAGTGGACAGATCCAAGAGACCCAGTACTTC.

The rearrangement joins TRBV9 to TRBJ1-3; TRBD1 aligns across 9 bases. The J segment lost 2 bases and the V segment lost 1 base, leaving 1 base of the junction unmatched. This CDR3 is 15 amino acids long. In germline, CDR1 is SGDLS, CDR2 YYNGEE. The CDR3 region is CASSVTGGTGNTIYF. DNA of the CDR3: TGTGCCAGCAGCGTAACAGGGGGCACTGGAAACACCATATATTTT.

This chain uses TRBV6-1 with TRBJ2-4; possible D gene TRBD1, 5 bases. Germline-derived CDR1 and CDR2 are MNHNS and SASEGT. CDR3 length: 14 residues. V shed 7 bases and J shed 6 bases, with 16 bases lying between them. The CDR3 here is CASTPTGTGNIQYF. CDR3 in DNA: TGTGCCAGCACCCCTACAGGAACGGGAAACATTCAGTACTTC.

The chain uses TRBV11-2 and TRBJ2-2; D is ambiguous. Germline V CDR1 and CDR2: SGHAT, FQNNGV. The CDR3 sequence is 14 residues long. The V and J ends lost 1 base and 0 bases respectively, with 3 bases between them. CDR3 nucleotide sequence: TGTGCCAGCAGCTTAGGCCCGAACACCGGGGAGCTGTTTTTT. This encodes CASSLGPNTGELFF.